Listed here are 24 T cell receptor beta chains from one sample, sequenced in a study of T cell responses to AZD1222 COVID-19 vaccine. Some clones are missing from TCRdb's copy, which holds only in-frame ones; the method was immunoSEQ multiplex PCR. The sample lists some 170,000 clones; 93% were seen once. The specimen comprised peripheral blood, sampled on day 0 of AZD1222 vaccination. The receptors originated from an adult in good health.

V usage is TRBV5-4 and J usage is TRBJ2-3; D is unresolved. V was shortened by 3 bases and J by 5 bases, with 16 bases between the two germline ends. Germline V lookup: CDR1 SGHNT, CDR2 YYREEE (reference sequence). The CDR3 extends over 15 amino acids. The CDR3 is CASSSGFPQRDTQYF. The CDR3 DNA sequence: TGTGCCAGCAGCTCCGGGTTTCCTCAGAGAGATACGCAGTATTTT.

This chain uses TRBV13 with TRBJ1-1; no reliable D call. V was shortened by 0 bases and J by 1 base, with 9 bases between the two germline ends. The CDR3 runs 15 residues. CDR1 and CDR2 from the germline V gene are PRHDT and FYEKMQ (reference sequence). The CDR3 sequence is CASSLGDRGNTEAFF. The CDR3 nucleotides are TGTGCCAGCAGCTTAGGCGACCGGGGGAACACTGAAGCTTTCTTT.

On this clone itself: The junction does not match germline at one end; this may be a read error. The gene calls are TRBV18 and TRBJ2-5; 7 bases agree with TRBD2. This CDR3 is built from 17 residues. Per the germline V gene, CDR1 is KGHSH and CDR2 is LQKENI. The CDR3: CASSPPGLRKRGEAQYF. The CDR3 region has the DNA TGTGCCAGCTCACCGCCGGGACTACGAAAAAGGGGAGAGGCCCAGTACTTC. The full variable domain, in which reference TRBV18 and TRBJ2-5 provide the parts outside the CDR3, is NAGVMQNPRHLVRRRGQEARLRCSPMKGHSHVYWYRQLPEEGLKFMVYLQKENIIDESGMPKERFSAEFPKEGPSILRIQQVVRGDSAAYFCASSPPGLRKRGEAQYFGPGTRLLVL.

The V call is TRBV5-4, the J call TRBJ2-2; D ambiguous. CDR3 size: 14 residues. The V end was cut by 4 bases, the J end by 1 base, with 8 bases between. Germline loops: CDR1 SGHNT, CDR2 YYREEE (reference sequence). The CDR3 nucleotides read TGTGCCAGCAGCCACGACCGGAACACCGGGGAGCTGTTTTTT. Its translation: CASSHDRNTGELFF.

The chain is built from TRBV13 and TRBJ1-2; D unclear. V was cut by 6 bases and J by 4 bases, with 6 bases left in between. Germline V gives CDR1 PRHDT, CDR2 FYEKMQ (reference sequence). The CDR3 has 11 amino acids. CDR3 sequence reads: CASRSGYGYTF. The CDR3, as DNA: TGTGCCAGCAGGTCTGGCTATGGCTACACCTTC.

This clone was recorded only once. The chain uses TRBV6-6 and TRBJ1-2; D unclear. V lost 2 bases and J 2 bases, leaving 9 bases between the germline ends. Germline V gene lookup returns CDR1 MNHNY and CDR2 SVGAGI (reference sequence). CDR3 length: 14 amino acids. CDR3 nucleotides: TGTGCCAGCAGTTACGAGGGCAGAAACTATGGCTACACCTTC. This encodes CASSYEGRNYGYTF.

Worth noting for this clone: At one end, the junction sequence differs from germline, possibly due to a read error. The chain recombines TRBV6-1 with TRBJ1-6, with D possibly being TRBD1 (6 bases). The CDR3 totals 15 residues. In germline, CDR1 is MNHNS, CDR2 SASEGT. The CDR3 is CASSPAGGHNSPLHF. CDR3 DNA: TGTGCCAGCAGTCCAGCCGGGGGGCATAACTCACCCCTCCACTTT.

J is TRBJ2-7 and V is TRBV19, with D perhaps TRBD1 (6 bases). The ends were cut back, 2 bases at V and 6 bases at J, with 11 bases in the middle. CDR1 and CDR2 (germline): LNHDA, SQIVND (reference sequence). The CDR3 totals 13 residues. CDR3 loop: CASSIFNRAEQYF. The CDR3 region has the DNA TGTGCCAGTAGTATATTTAACAGGGCCGAGCAGTACTTC.

This clone occurred once. The chain is built from TRBV19 and TRBJ1-6; D might be TRBD1 (6 bases). Germline loops: CDR1 LNHDA, CDR2 SQIVND (reference sequence). Trimming took 9 bases from V and 7 from J, leaving 16 bases between them. This CDR3 has 14 amino acids. The CDR3 DNA reads TGTGCCAGCGACCCAGGGGAAAGGAATTCACCCCTCCACTTT. Amino acids: CASDPGERNSPLHF.

This CDR3 is CASSLAGQGGYTIYF. The CDR3 coding sequence is TGTGCCAGCAGTTTAGCGGGACAGGGGGGCTACACCATATATTTT. The V and J genes are TRBV28 and TRBJ1-3, with 11 positions matching TRBD1. With V trimmed by 2 bases and J by 8 bases, 5 bases remained unmatched. CDR3 length equals 15 residues. Germline CDR1 MDHEN, CDR2 SYDVKM.

This sequence joins TRBV6-2 or TRBV6-3 and TRBJ2-7, with 7 bases matching TRBD1. Germline assignment: CDR1 MNHEY and CDR2 SVGEGT. With 5 bases clipped from V and 6 bases from J, the junction kept 19 bases outside the gene matches. CDR3 size: 17 residues. The CDR3 spells CASSSRDSRLQVSEQYF. DNA of the CDR3: TGTGCCAGCAGTAGCCGGGACAGCAGACTACAAGTCTCCGAGCAGTACTTC.

The CDR3 is CASSYLSSPLHF. In nucleotides, the CDR3 is TGTGCCAGCAGCTACCTGAGTTCACCCCTCCACTTT. The chain couples TRBV7-2 to TRBJ1-6; unclear D gene. The CDR3 contains 12 residues. The V end was cut by 4 bases, the J end by 9 bases, with 7 bases between. Per germline, CDR1 SGHTA and CDR2 FQGNSA.

The table lists this clone with a count of one. The chain links TRBV10-3 to TRBJ1-1; perhaps TRBD1 as D (5 bases). Trimming removed 6 bases at V and 3 bases at J, with 11 bases between. This CDR3 is built from 13 residues. Germline V gene data show CDR1 as ENHRY and CDR2 as SYGVKD. CDR3 sequence (DNA): TGTGCCATCAGCTTAACGGGGGACACTGAAGCTTTCTTT. Encoded protein: CAISLTGDTEAFF.

The chain couples TRBV18 to TRBJ2-3; 15 bases are shared with TRBD2. The germline V gene encodes CDR1 KGHSH and CDR2 LQKENI. This CDR3 comprises 18 residues. Losses at the gene ends were 0 bases for V and 5 bases for J; bases not matched to a gene: 6. CDR3 DNA sequence: TGTGCCAGCTCACCACCCGGACTAGCGGGGGGGCCGGGAGATACGCAGTATTTT. This sequence encodes CASSPPGLAGGPGDTQYF.

V gene TRBV28 combines with J gene TRBJ1-1; 9 bases fit TRBD1. Trimming took 5 bases from V and 0 from J; bases not matched to a gene: 7. Germline V lookup: CDR1 MDHEN, CDR2 SYDVKM. The length of the CDR3 is 16 residues. The CDR3 DNA sequence: TGTGCCAGCAGTACCCCCGGGACAGGGTTGAACACTGAAGCTTTCTTT. This translates into CASSTPGTGLNTEAFF.

This sequence joins TRBV7-9 and TRBJ2-5, with 7 bases matching TRBD1. Trimming cost V 3 bases and J 1 base; bases outside gene matches: 2. The length of the CDR3 is 14 residues. CDR1 is SEHNR and CDR2 is FQNEAQ in the germline V gene (reference sequence). CDR3 sequence (DNA): TGTGCCAGCAGCTTGGGACAGTTCCAAGAGACCCAGTACTTC. This translates into CASSLGQFQETQYF.

The chain joins TRBV9 to TRBJ2-7, with 8 bases fitting TRBD2. The CDR3 totals 14 residues. CDR1 is SGDLS and CDR2 is YYNGEE in the germline V gene. J lost 3 bases, V lost 3 bases, and 5 bases had no gene match. The CDR3 nucleotides are TGTGCCAGCAGCGGAGGACTAGCCTTCTACGAGCAGTACTTC. Its protein product is CASSGGLAFYEQYF.

This rearrangement joins TRBV10-2 to TRBJ1-2, with TRBD1 identical over 7 bases. The germline CDR1 and CDR2 sequences are WSHSY and SAAADI. CDR3 size: 13 residues. J gave up 7 bases and V 6 bases, and 8 bases lay outside the gene matches. The CDR3 DNA sequence: TGCGCCAGCAGGGCAGGGGGGAAGCCTGGCTACACCTTC. Its protein is CASRAGGKPGYTF.

V is TRBV9 and J is TRBJ1-2; 8 nucleotides agree with TRBD1. The length of the CDR3 is 14 residues. J was trimmed by 7 bases and V by 4 bases; bases with no gene match: 9. CDR1 is SGDLS, CDR2 YYNGEE, per germline. The CDR3 DNA sequence: TGTGCCAGCAGCAGAGACAGGGGTCGGGGTGGCTACACCTTC. Protein product: CASSRDRGRGGYTF.

This CDR3 is CAWSRGGQYGQPQHF. CDR3 bases: TGTGCCTGGAGCAGAGGGGGGCAATATGGGCAGCCCCAGCATTTT. The rearrangement links TRBV30 to TRBJ1-5; weak D call: TRBD1 (6 bases). CDR1 is GTSNPN, CDR2 SVGIG, per germline (reference sequence). The CDR3 has 15 residues. V was pared by 3 bases and J by 7 bases, with 19 bases between.

The chain carries TRBV4-3 and TRBJ1-1; maybe TRBD1 (6 bases). The germline gives CDR1 LGHNA, CDR2 YSLEER. The CDR3 consists of 16 residues. V lost 3 bases, J lost 4 bases, and 18 bases lay in between. CDR3 DNA sequence: TGCGCCAGCAGCCAGAGGGGGAGGGGCAGAGGCACTGAAGCTTTCTTT. Translating gives CASSQRGRGRGTEAFF.

The genes are TRBV18 and TRBJ1-1; D might be TRBD1 (5 bases). The CDR3 has 17 residues. The germline V and J ends were trimmed by 2 bases and 3 bases, with 19 bases remaining between them. Germline CDR1 and CDR2: KGHSH and LQKENI. The CDR3 DNA sequence: TGTGCCAGCTCACCATACCGGGCCAAGGGAGGGGACACTGAAGCTTTCTTT. As protein: CASSPYRAKGGDTEAFF.

The chain is built from TRBV10-1 and TRBJ1-5; D is unclear. The CDR3 sequence is 13 residues long. The germline V gene encodes CDR1 WNHNN and CDR2 SYGVQD (reference sequence). V shed 2 bases and J shed 3 bases, with 5 bases lying between them. CDR3 nucleotide sequence: TGCGCCAGCAGTGAGGCGGTCAATCAGCCCCAGCATTTT. Its protein product is CASSEAVNQPQHF.

The chain uses TRBV7-3 and TRBJ2-3, with D possibly TRBD2 on 7 matching bases. The CDR3 is 15 residues long. Germline V lookup: CDR1 SGHTA, CDR2 FQGTGA. The V end was cut by 5 bases, the J end by 0 bases, with 12 bases between. CDR3 bases: TGTGCCAGCAGCCTCGGGGGGCCTAGCACAGATACGCAGTATTTT. Its protein product is CASSLGGPSTDTQYF. Looking up the rest from reference TRBV7-3 and TRBJ2-3 gives the full variable domain: GAGVSQTPSNKVTEKGKYVELRCDPISGHTALYWYRQSLGQGPEFLIYFQGTGAADDSGLPNDRFFAVRPEGSVSTLKIQRTERGDSAVYLCASSLGGPSTDTQYFGPGTRLTVL.